Sequencing of this TCR beta chain was carried out in a study of shared clonotypes between healthy human individuals. Study-level information: Participating donors consisted of a couple of women and a few men aged 18 to 49.

This CDR3 has 16 residues. Germline V gives CDR1 MGHRA, CDR2 YSYEKL. Germline trimming cut 3 bases from V and 2 bases from J; bases unmatched to any gene: 6. Negatively enriched CD4+ T cells were divided by CD45RA into naive and memory. Measured with immunoSEQ multiplex PCR; TCRdb has only the in-frame clones, and not every one. The sample has 2 million to 2.5 million clones; 85% to 95% are singletons. V usage is TRBV4-1 and J usage is TRBJ2-3; 9 bases align to TRBD2. Sequencing was performed on naive CD4+ T cells from PBMCs. Subset defined: CD45RA+ positively selected. The sequence came from a man between 18 and 29 years old in good health. Some clones in this sample may be carry-over from other donors' samples. CDR3 sequence reads: CASSQRLAGPTDTQYF. The CDR3 DNA follows: TGCGCCAGCAGCCAGCGGCTAGCGGGACCCACAGATACGCAGTATTTT.